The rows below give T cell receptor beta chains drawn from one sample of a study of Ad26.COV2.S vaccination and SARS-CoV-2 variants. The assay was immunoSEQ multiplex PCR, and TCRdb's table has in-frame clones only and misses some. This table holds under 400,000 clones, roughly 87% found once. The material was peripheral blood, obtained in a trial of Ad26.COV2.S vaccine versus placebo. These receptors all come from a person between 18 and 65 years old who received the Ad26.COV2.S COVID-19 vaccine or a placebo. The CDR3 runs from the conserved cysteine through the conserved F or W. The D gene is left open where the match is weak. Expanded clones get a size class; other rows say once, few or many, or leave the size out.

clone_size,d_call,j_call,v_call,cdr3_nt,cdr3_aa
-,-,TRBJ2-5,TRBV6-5,TGTGCCAGCAATCCACCCGGCGGGGCAAGGGAGACCCAGTACTTC,CASNPPGGARETQYF
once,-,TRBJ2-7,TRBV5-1,TGCGCCAGCTCAGACAGAGCCTACGAGCAGTACTTC,CASSDRAYEQYF
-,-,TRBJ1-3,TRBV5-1,TGCGCCAGCAGCTTGGATACAAGGGACACCATATATTTT,CASSLDTRDTIYF
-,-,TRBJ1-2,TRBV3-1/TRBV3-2,TGTGCCAGCAGCCAAGATGCGGGGCCGCAGCGTGGCTACACCTTC,CASSQDAGPQRGYTF
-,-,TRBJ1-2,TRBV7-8,TGTGCCAGCAGCTTAGTGGGGGCGCGAGGCTACACCTTC,CASSLVGARGYTF
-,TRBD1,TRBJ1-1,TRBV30,TGTGCCTGGATCGGGACAGGGGGACCTGAAGCTTTCTTT,CAWIGTGGPEAFF
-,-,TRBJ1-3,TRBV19,TGTGCCAGTAGTACCTCTGGAAACACCATATATTTT,CASSTSGNTIYF
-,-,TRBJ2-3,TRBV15,TGTGCCACCAGCAGAGTGGGAAGCTCCCGAGATACGCAGTATTTT,CATSRVGSSRDTQYF
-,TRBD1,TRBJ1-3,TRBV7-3,TGTGCCAGCAGTCCACAGGGGGGAAATGGAAACACCATATATTTT,CASSPQGGNGNTIYF
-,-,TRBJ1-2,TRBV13,TGTGCCAGCAGCTTAGGCCTTGGGAGCTTCAACTATGGCTACACCTTC,CASSLGLGSFNYGYTF
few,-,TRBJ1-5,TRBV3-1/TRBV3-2,TGTGCCAGCAGCCCAGGTACGCATAGCAATCAGCCCCAGCATTTT,CASSPGTHSNQPQHF
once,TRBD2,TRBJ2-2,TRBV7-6,TGTGCCAGCAGCTTACTAGCGGGGTCTAGGACCGGGGAGCTGTTTTTT,CASSLLAGSRTGELFF
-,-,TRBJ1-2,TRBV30,TGTGCCTGGAGTGCTGGTAACTATGGCTACACCTTC,CAWSAGNYGYTF
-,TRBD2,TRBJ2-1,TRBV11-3,TGTGCCAGCAGCCCCAGGGCGGGGGGGTCCTACAATGAGCAGTTCTTC,CASSPRAGGSYNEQFF
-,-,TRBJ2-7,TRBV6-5,TGTGCCAGCAACAGGGTAATCTACGAGCAGTACTTC,CASNRVIYEQYF
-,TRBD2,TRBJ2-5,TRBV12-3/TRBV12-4,TGTGCCAGCCGGGGGGGCCCGGAGACCCAGTACTTC,CASRGGPETQYF
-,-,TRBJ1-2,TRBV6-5,TGTGCCAGCAGAGCCGGGCCGCGCTTTTCCTATGGCTACACCTTC,CASRAGPRFSYGYTF
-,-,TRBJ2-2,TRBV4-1,TGCGCCAGCAGCTCGCCAACAAAGGGCGCCGGGGAGCTGTTTTTT,CASSSPTKGAGELFF
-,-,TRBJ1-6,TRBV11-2,TGTGCCAGCAGCGTAAGTGGCGGTTCACCCCTCCACTTT,CASSVSGGSPLHF
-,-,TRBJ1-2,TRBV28,TGTGCCACCGAGGGGGGCAGGGGTGCCTATGGCTACACCTTC,CATEGGRGAYGYTF
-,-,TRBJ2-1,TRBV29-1,TGCAGCGTTGATAGACAGGCACGCAATGAGCAGTTCTTC,CSVDRQARNEQFF
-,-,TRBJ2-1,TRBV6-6,TGTGCCAGCGGTGGGATAAGGGGTAATGAGCAGTTCTTC,CASGGIRGNEQFF
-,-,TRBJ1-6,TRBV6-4,TGTGCCAGCAGTGACCTGAGGGGGGAGCCCTCACCCCTCCACTTT,CASSDLRGEPSPLHF
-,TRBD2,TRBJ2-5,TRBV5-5,TGTGCCAGCAGCCTCCTAGCGGGGGGTCTCACCCAGTACTTC,CASSLLAGGLTQYF
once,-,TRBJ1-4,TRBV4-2,TGTGCCAGCAGCCAAGGATCTCAGGGGCCGAGTGAAAAACTGTTTTTT,CASSQGSQGPSEKLFF
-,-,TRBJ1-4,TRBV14,TGTGCCAGCAGCCAAGGCAGGGTTGGTAATGAAAAACTGTTTTTT,CASSQGRVGNEKLFF
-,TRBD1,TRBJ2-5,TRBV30,TGTGCCTGGAGTCCAGGACAGGGGCCCCAAGAGACCCAGTACTTC,CAWSPGQGPQETQYF
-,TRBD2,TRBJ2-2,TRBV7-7,TGTGCTAGCAGCCCCGTAGGAGCGGGAACGAACACCGGGGAGCTGTTTTTT,CASSPVGAGTNTGELFF
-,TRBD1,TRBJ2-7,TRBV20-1,TGCAGTGCTAGTTCCCCACAGGGGCTCTACGAGCAGTACTTC,CSASSPQGLYEQYF
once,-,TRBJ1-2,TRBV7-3,TGTGCCAGCAGCTTAAACGGTGGAGGCTACACCTTC,CASSLNGGGYTF
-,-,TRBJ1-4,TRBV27,TGTGCCAGCAGTATGTACCTGGGAAGGAGTGAAAAACTGTTTTTT,CASSMYLGRSEKLFF
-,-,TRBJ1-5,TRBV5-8,TGTGCCAGCAGCTTGGAGGTCAGGGCGGCTCGTCAGCCCCAGCATTTT,CASSLEVRAARQPQHF
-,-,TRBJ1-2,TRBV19,TGTGCCAGTAGTATCGATGTGAACTATGGCTACACCTTC,CASSIDVNYGYTF
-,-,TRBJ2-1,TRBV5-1,TGCGCCAGCAAGGTGGGCAATGAGCAGTTCTTC,CASKVGNEQFF
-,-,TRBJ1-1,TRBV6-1,TGTGCCAGCAGTGAACCAAACCCACGGGACACTGAAGCTTTCTTT,CASSEPNPRDTEAFF
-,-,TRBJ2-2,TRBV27,TGTGCCAGCAGTTTTTGGGGGAAGGGCACCGGGGAGCTGTTTTTT,CASSFWGKGTGELFF
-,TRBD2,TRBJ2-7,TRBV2,TGTGCCAGCGGGTTAGCGGGGGGGCCGGTCTATGAGCAGTACTTC,CASGLAGGPVYEQYF
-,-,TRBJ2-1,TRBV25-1,TGTGCCAGCAGTGGGGTAGTTGAGCAGTTCTTC,CASSGVVEQFF
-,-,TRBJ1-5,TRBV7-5,TGTGCCAGAAGCTCCCACTCCCGCAATCAGCCCCAGCATTTT,CARSSHSRNQPQHF
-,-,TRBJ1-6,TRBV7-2,TGTGCCAGCAGCGACAGACTTAATAATTCACCCCTCCACTTT,CASSDRLNNSPLHF
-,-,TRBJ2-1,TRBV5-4,TGTGCCAGCAGCGAGTTGCAGGGTTGGAATGAGCAGTTCTTC,CASSELQGWNEQFF
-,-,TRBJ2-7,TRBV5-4,TGTGCCAGCAGCTTGGCCGGTGCCTCCTACGAGCAGTACTTC,CASSLAGASYEQYF
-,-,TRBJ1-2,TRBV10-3,TGTGCCATCAGTGAGCGACCAGGGACTGGCTACACCTTC,CAISERPGTGYTF
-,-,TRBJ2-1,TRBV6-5,TGTGCCAGCGGGAGGGGGCACAATGAGCAGTTCTTC,CASGRGHNEQFF
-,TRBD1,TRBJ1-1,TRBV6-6,TGTGCCAGCAGCAGGGGGCCAGGGAACACTGAAGCTTTCTTT,CASSRGPGNTEAFF
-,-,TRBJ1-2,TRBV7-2,TGTGCCAGCAGCACACAATCGGGAGGCATCTATGGCTACACCTTC,CASSTQSGGIYGYTF
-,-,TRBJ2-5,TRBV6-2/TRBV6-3,TGTGCCAGCAGTTACTCAGCGTGGCCTCAAGAGACCCAGTACTTC,CASSYSAWPQETQYF
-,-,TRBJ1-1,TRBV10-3,TGTGCCATCAGTGAGGGCAGGGTGGGAGCTTTCTTT,CAISEGRVGAFF
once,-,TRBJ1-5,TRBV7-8,TGTGCCAGCAGCTTATGGACGGTGGATAGCAATCAGCCCCAGCATTTT,CASSLWTVDSNQPQHF
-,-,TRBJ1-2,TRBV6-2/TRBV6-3,TGTGCCAGCAGTCTCGCCGGGAAACTCAAAGGCTACACCTTC,CASSLAGKLKGYTF
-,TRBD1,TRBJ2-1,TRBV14,TGTGCCAGCAGCCAAGACCTCACAGGGGTTGTGCAGTTCTTC,CASSQDLTGVVQFF
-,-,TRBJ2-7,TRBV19,TGTGCCAGTAGTATAGACCTTCGCCGGGGGTCCTACGAGCAGTACTTC,CASSIDLRRGSYEQYF
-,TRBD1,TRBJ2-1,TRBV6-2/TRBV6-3,TGTGCCAGCAGTGGACAGGGGGTAACCGGCTCCTACAATGAGCAGTTCTTC,CASSGQGVTGSYNEQFF
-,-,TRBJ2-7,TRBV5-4,TGTGCCAGCAGCCGGGACAACTACGAGCAGTACTTC,CASSRDNYEQYF
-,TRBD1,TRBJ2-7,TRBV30,TGTGCCTGGAGCCGGACAGGCGTTCGGCACGAGCAGTACTTC,CAWSRTGVRHEQYF
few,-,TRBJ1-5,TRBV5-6,TGTGCCAGCAGCTCCGGTCATCAGCCCCAGCATTTT,CASSSGHQPQHF
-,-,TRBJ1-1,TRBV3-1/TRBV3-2,TGTGCCAGCAGCCAAGTACCCGGGGACACTGAAGCTTTCTTT,CASSQVPGDTEAFF
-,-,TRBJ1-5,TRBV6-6,TGTGCCAGCAGTTACCGGGGAACTGGCAATCAGCCCCAGCATTTT,CASSYRGTGNQPQHF
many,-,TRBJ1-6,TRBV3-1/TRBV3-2,TGTGCCAGCAGCCAAGGCGCAGGGTTTGGCTCACCCCTCCACTTT,CASSQGAGFGSPLHF